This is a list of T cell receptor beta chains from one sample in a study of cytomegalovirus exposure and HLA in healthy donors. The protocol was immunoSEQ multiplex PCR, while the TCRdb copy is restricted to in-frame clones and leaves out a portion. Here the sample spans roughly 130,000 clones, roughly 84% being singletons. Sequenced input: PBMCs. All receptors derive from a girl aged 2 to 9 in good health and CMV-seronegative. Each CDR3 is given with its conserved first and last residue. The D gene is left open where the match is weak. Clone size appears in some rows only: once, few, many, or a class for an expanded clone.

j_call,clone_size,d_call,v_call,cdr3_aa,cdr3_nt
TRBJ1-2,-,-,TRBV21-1,CASSKVDSDGYGYTF,TGTGCCAGCAGCAAAGTGGACAGCGATGGGTATGGCTACACCTTC
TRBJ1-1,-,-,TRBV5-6,CASSPKNVDTEAFF,TGTGCCAGCAGCCCTAAGAACGTAGACACTGAAGCTTTCTTT
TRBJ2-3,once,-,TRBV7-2,CASSSLGGARTDTQYF,TGTGCCAGCAGCTCCCTAGGGGGGGCCCGCACAGATACGCAGTATTTT
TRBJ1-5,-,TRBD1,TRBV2,CASSEGTGNQPQHF,TGTGCCAGCAGTGAAGGGACAGGTAATCAGCCCCAGCATTTT
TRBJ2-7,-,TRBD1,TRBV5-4,CASRLGTGIDEQYF,TGTGCCAGCAGGTTAGGGACAGGGATCGACGAGCAGTACTTC
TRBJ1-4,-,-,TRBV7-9,CASLWEGRGEKLFF,TGTGCCAGCCTGTGGGAGGGCCGTGGCGAAAAACTGTTTTTT
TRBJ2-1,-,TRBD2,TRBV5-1,CASSYGLAGGPSDEQFF,TGCGCCAGCAGCTACGGACTAGCGGGAGGGCCATCCGATGAGCAGTTCTTC
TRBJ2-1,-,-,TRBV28,CATRELLAERYNEQFF,TGTGCCACGCGTGAACTCCTAGCTGAACGGTACAATGAGCAGTTCTTC
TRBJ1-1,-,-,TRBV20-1,CSAVQTTEAFF,TGCAGTGCTGTACAGACCACTGAAGCTTTCTTT
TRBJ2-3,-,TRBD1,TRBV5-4,CASSNLPGQGADTQYF,TGTGCCAGCAGCAACCTACCGGGACAGGGTGCAGATACGCAGTATTTT
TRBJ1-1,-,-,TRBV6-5,CASSYSYGGDTEAFF,TGTGCCAGCAGTTACTCGTATGGGGGCGACACTGAAGCTTTCTTT
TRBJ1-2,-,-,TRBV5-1,CASSLARGIGGYTF,TGCGCCAGCAGCTTGGCAAGGGGGATCGGAGGCTACACCTTC
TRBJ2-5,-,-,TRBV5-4,CASSFDRDKTQYF,TGTGCCAGCAGCTTTGACCGGGACAAGACCCAGTACTTC
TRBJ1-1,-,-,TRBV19,CASSTGTALQKAFF,TGTGCCAGTAGTACAGGGACTGCTCTACAAAAGGCTTTCTTT
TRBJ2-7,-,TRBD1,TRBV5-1,CASSWSGTGGTYEQYF,TGCGCCAGCAGCTGGTCCGGGACAGGGGGTACTTACGAGCAGTACTTC
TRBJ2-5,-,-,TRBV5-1,CASSLGLGETQYF,TGCGCCAGCAGCCTCGGACTGGGAGAGACCCAGTACTTC
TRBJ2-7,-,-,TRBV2,CASRRTAAKQYF,TGTGCCAGCAGGCGCACCGCTGCGAAGCAGTACTTC
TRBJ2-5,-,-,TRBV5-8,CASSLVSVQETQYF,TGTGCCAGCAGCTTGGTGTCCGTCCAAGAGACCCAGTACTTC
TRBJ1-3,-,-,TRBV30,CAYTGTGNTIYF,TGTGCCTACACAGGAACTGGAAACACCATATATTTT
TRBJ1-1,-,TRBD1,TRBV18,CASSPVQGMDGTEAFF,TGTGCCAGCTCACCCGTACAGGGGATGGACGGGACTGAAGCTTTCTTT
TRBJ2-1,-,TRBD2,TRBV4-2,CASSPQMIIAGGPANEQFF,TGTGCCAGCAGCCCCCAAATGATAATAGCGGGAGGGCCTGCGAATGAGCAGTTCTTC
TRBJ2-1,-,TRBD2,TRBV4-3,CASSQGGAGGPNEQFF,TGCGCCAGCAGCCAAGGAGGAGCGGGGGGGCCCAATGAGCAGTTCTTC
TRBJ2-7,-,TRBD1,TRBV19,CASSTPGQHYEQYF,TGTGCCAGTTCGACCCCGGGACAGCACTACGAGCAGTACTTC
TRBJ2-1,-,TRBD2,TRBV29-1,CSVVLAGVRVYNEQFF,TGCAGCGTTGTCCTAGCGGGAGTAAGGGTCTACAATGAGCAGTTCTTC
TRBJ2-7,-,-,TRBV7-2,CASTQTSYEQYF,TGTGCCAGCACCCAGACTAGCTACGAGCAGTACTTC
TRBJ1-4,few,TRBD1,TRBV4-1,CASSLGQGATNEKLFF,TGCGCCAGCAGCCTAGGACAGGGGGCAACTAATGAAAAACTGTTTTTT
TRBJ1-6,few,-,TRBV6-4,CASSDSVQAKRHSPLHF,TGTGCCAGCAGTGACTCTGTCCAGGCTAAACGGCATTCACCCCTCCACTTT
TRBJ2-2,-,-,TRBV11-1,CASSRPQSYVGELFF,TGTGCCAGCAGCCGCCCACAGTCGTACGTCGGGGAGCTGTTTTTT
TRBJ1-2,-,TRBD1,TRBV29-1,CSVRQGALGGGYTF,TGCAGCGTTCGGCAGGGGGCCCTAGGCGGGGGCTACACCTTC
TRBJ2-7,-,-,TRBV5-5,CASSSLWGVATRYEQYF,TGTGCCAGCAGCTCCCTTTGGGGGGTGGCCACAAGGTACGAGCAGTACTTC
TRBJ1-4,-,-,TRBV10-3,CASGAGNGRSEKLFF,TGTGCCTCAGGGGCTGGGAACGGGCGGAGTGAAAAACTGTTTTTT
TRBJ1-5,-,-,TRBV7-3,CASSQGSNQPQHF,TGTGCCAGCAGCCAGGGGTCAAATCAGCCCCAGCATTTT
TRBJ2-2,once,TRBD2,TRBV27,CASSLAGDTGELFF,TGTGCCAGCAGTTTAGCGGGAGACACCGGGGAGCTGTTTTTT
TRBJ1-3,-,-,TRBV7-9,CASSYDRDGNTIYF,TGTGCCAGCAGCTATGACAGAGATGGAAACACCATATATTTT
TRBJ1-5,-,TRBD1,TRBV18,CASSAAGQPYQPQHF,TGTGCCAGCTCAGCTGCGGGACAGCCGTATCAGCCCCAGCATTTT
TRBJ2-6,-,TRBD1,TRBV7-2,CASRRTGQTSGANVLTF,TGTGCCAGCAGACGGACAGGGCAGACTTCTGGGGCCAACGTCCTGACTTTC
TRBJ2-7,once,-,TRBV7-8,CANRRQDKFPEQYF,TGTGCCAACCGACGACAGGACAAGTTCCCCGAGCAGTACTTC
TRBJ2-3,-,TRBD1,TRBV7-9,CASSPGQVDTDTQYF,TGTGCCAGCAGCCCGGGACAGGTTGACACAGATACGCAGTATTTT
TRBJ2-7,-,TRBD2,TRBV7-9,CASSKTSGSGEQYF,TGTGCCAGCAGCAAGACTAGCGGGAGTGGCGAGCAGTACTTC
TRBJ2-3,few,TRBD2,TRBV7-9,CASSLTSGRVDTQYF,TGTGCCAGCAGTCTTACTAGCGGGAGGGTAGATACGCAGTATTTT
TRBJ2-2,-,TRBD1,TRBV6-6,CASSTPPGQGIGELFF,TGTGCCAGCAGTACCCCCCCGGGACAGGGGATCGGGGAGCTGTTTTTT
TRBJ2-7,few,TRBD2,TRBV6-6,CASSLGGGPRSEQYF,TGTGCCAGCAGCCTGGGGGGGGGACCGCGTTCAGAGCAGTACTTC
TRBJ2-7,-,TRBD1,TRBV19,CASGFRTGPYYEQYF,TGTGCCAGTGGCTTTAGGACAGGACCATACTACGAGCAGTACTTC
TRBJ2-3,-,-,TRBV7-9,CASSSGKAAGTQYF,TGTGCCAGCAGCTCCGGGAAAGCAGCAGGTACGCAGTATTTT
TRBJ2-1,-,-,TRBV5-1,CASSLSGWEQFF,TGCGCCAGCAGCTTGTCGGGTTGGGAGCAGTTCTTC
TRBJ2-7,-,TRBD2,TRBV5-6,CASSTGLAYEQYF,TGTGCCAGCAGCACCGGACTAGCCTACGAGCAGTACTTC
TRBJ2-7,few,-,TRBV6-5,CASVQGNYEQYF,TGTGCCAGCGTACAGGGAAACTACGAGCAGTACTTC
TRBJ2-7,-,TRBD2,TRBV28,CASSLLAGQISYEQYF,TGTGCCAGCAGTTTACTAGCGGGACAAATCTCCTACGAGCAGTACTTC
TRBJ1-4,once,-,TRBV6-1,CASRSRVGTNEKLFF,TGTGCCAGCAGGTCCAGGGTGGGGACTAATGAAAAACTGTTTTTT
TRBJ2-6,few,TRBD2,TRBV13,CASSSGGLGANVLTF,TGTGCCAGCAGCTCGGGAGGTTTAGGGGCCAACGTCCTGACTTTC
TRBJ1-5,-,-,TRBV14,CASSRGTNSNQPQHF,TGTGCCAGCAGCCGGGGGACAAATAGCAATCAGCCCCAGCATTTT
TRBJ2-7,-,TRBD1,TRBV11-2,CASSLGMTGDGFYEQYF,TGTGCCAGCAGCTTAGGCATGACAGGGGACGGATTCTACGAGCAGTACTTC
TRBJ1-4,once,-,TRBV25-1,CASSELGRLATNEKLFF,TGTGCCAGCAGTGAATTGGGTCGACTGGCAACTAATGAAAAACTGTTTTTT
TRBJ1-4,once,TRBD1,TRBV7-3,CASSPTGATNEKLFF,TGTGCCAGCAGCCCCACAGGGGCGACTAATGAAAAACTGTTTTTT